What follows is one T cell receptor beta chain and its context. Its specificity is unknown. The donors were part of the roughly 120-subject validation cohort, which stood apart from the approximately 670-subject first cohort. TCRdb keeps only in-frame clones here, not all; method: immunoSEQ multiplex PCR. This table holds 150,000 to 200,000 clones, 85% found once. The data derive from a study of cytomegalovirus exposure and HLA in healthy donors. From germline, CDR1 is GTSNPN and CDR2 SVGIG (reference sequence). The ends were cut back, 2 bases at V and 2 bases at J, with 8 bases in the middle. The CDR3 length is 13 residues. General study results and limits: Confirmation was obtained in vitro that a few CMV-associated chains are specific for CMV antigens.

The rearrangement joins TRBV30 to TRBJ2-3; D is ambiguous. The clonotype originates from a man younger than 35 in good health and CMV-seropositive. Sequencing input: PBMCs. CDR3 DNA: TGTGCCTGGAGTAGCGCCCCCACAGATACGCAGTATTTT. This sequence encodes CAWSSAPTDTQYF.